A selection of T cell receptor beta chains follows, all from one sample in a study of early T cells in non-severe SARS-CoV-2 infection. TCRdb reanalysed the 5' RACE reads using MiXCR and keeps one entry per CDR3 protein. The table shows 75,000 or so distinct CDR3 sequences, with 13% to 15% occurring only once. The sample taken for sequencing was whole blood. All receptors come from an adult who was a healthcare worker with PCR-confirmed SARS-CoV-2 infection or an uninfected control (not recorded which). Both conserved end residues are part of each CDR3. The D gene is left open where the match is weak. Clone size is not always given. Where it is, it says once, few, many or a class for expanded clones.

size	V	J	D	CDR3	DNA
many	TRBV27	TRBJ1-1	-	CASSWAGRSEAFF	TGTGCCAGCAGTTGGGCGGGGCGATCTGAAGCTTTCTTT
many	TRBV7-3	TRBJ2-3	TRBD2	CASSLTSGGAQVPDTQYF	TGTGCCAGCAGCTTAACTAGCGGGGGGGCTCAGGTTCCAGATACGCAGTATTTT
few	TRBV2	TRBJ2-1	TRBD2	CASSDSGGYNEQFF	TGTGCCAGCAGTGACAGCGGGGGCTACAATGAGCAGTTCTTC
few	TRBV14	TRBJ1-6	-	CASSTGLNSPLHF	TGTGCCAGCAGCACAGGGCTTAATTCACCCCTCCACTTT
-	TRBV3-1	TRBJ2-3	-	CASSQVAKGIDTQYF	TGTGCCAGCAGCCAAGTGGCAAAAGGGATAGATACGCAGTATTTT
-	TRBV3-1	TRBJ2-5	-	CASSQASRTTKYF	TGTGCCAGCAGCCAGGCATCTCGGACCACCAAGTACTTC
few	TRBV25-1	TRBJ2-6	TRBD1	CASRGQGAAGANVLTF	TGTGCCAGCAGAGGACAGGGGGCGGCTGGGGCCAACGTCCTGACTTTC
few	TRBV18	TRBJ2-3	TRBD1	CASSTRQGATDTQYF	TGTGCCAGCTCAACCAGACAGGGGGCCACAGATACGCAGTATTTT
few	TRBV3-1	TRBJ1-2	-	CASSPGDSSNYGYTF	TGTGCCAGCAGTCCGGGTGACAGCTCTAACTATGGCTACACCTTC
-	TRBV29-1	TRBJ2-3	-	CSVGIGGEWDTQYF	TGCAGCGTTGGGATTGGCGGGGAATGGGATACGCAGTATTTT
-	TRBV5-1	TRBJ2-5	-	CASSLDTGGETQYF	TGCGCCAGCAGCTTGGATACAGGCGGGGAGACCCAGTACTTC
-	TRBV18	TRBJ2-3	-	CASSPFSATDTQYF	TGTGCCAGCTCACCATTCTCCGCTACAGATACGCAGTATTTT
few	TRBV12-3/TRBV12-4	TRBJ1-4	TRBD1	CASRATGTGNEKLFF	TGTGCCAGCAGAGCCACAGGGACAGGGAATGAAAAACTGTTTTTT
-	TRBV5-6	TRBJ1-6	-	CASSLFHSPNSYNSPLHF	TGTGCCAGCAGCTTGTTCCATTCACCTAACTCCTATAATTCACCCCTCCACTTT
few	TRBV5-4	TRBJ2-2	-	CASSADMNTGELFF	TGTGCCAGCAGCGCGGACATGAACACCGGGGAGCTGTTTTTT
few	TRBV20-1	TRBJ2-2	-	CSAEGDTTGELFF	TGCAGTGCCGAAGGAGACACCACCGGGGAGCTGTTTTTT
-	TRBV19	TRBJ1-4	-	CASSDGGSNEKLFF	TGTGCCAGTAGCGATGGGGGAAGTAATGAAAAACTGTTTTTT
-	TRBV28	TRBJ2-3	TRBD1	CASSLGQGDTDTQYF	TGTGCCAGCAGTTTGGGACAGGGCGACACAGATACGCAGTATTTT
once	TRBV5-5	TRBJ2-3	-	CASSFRASGKGAGDTQYF	TGTGCCAGCAGCTTTAGGGCGTCGGGGAAAGGGGCAGGCGATACGCAGTATTTT
-	TRBV29-1	TRBJ2-7	-	CSVGWVYEQYF	TGCAGCGTTGGTTGGGTCTACGAGCAGTACTTC
-	TRBV28	TRBJ2-7	-	CASRLSPSYEQYF	TGTGCCAGCAGACTTTCTCCCTCCTACGAGCAGTACTTC
few	TRBV7-7	TRBJ2-3	-	CASSLGGGNTDTQYF	TGTGCCAGCAGCTTAGGGGGGGGCAACACAGATACGCAGTATTTT
few	TRBV19	TRBJ1-2	-	CASRQTETYGYTF	TGTGCCAGTAGACAGACAGAAACCTATGGCTACACCTTC
few	TRBV4-1	TRBJ2-5	-	CASSQYRLQETQYF	TGCGCCAGCAGCCAATACAGGCTCCAAGAGACCCAGTACTTC
few	TRBV11-2	TRBJ2-2	-	CASRQGMNTGELFF	TGTGCCAGCCGGCAGGGAATGAACACCGGGGAGCTGTTTTTT
few	TRBV4-1	TRBJ2-7	TRBD2	CASSPRGAGGEQYF	TGCGCCAGCAGCCCCCGAGGAGCGGGGGGTGAGCAGTACTTC
-	TRBV6-5	TRBJ1-6	-	CASSWGEGGTNSPLHF	TGTGCCAGCAGTTGGGGGGAAGGGGGGACCAATTCACCCCTCCACTTT
-	TRBV28	TRBJ2-5	-	CASSPTGYQETQYF	TGTGCCAGCAGCCCGACAGGATACCAAGAGACCCAGTACTTC
-	TRBV6-5	TRBJ2-7	-	CASSYEQVWYF	TGTGCCAGCAGTTACGAGCAGGTGTGGTACTTC
-	TRBV29-1	TRBJ1-1	-	CSVEGQGRAFF	TGCAGCGTTGAAGGGCAGGGGCGAGCTTTCTTT
few	TRBV29-1	TRBJ2-2	-	CSVGRTGELFF	TGCAGCGTTGGGAGAACCGGGGAGCTGTTTTTT
-	TRBV7-2	TRBJ2-1	TRBD1	CASSLRDSSYNEQFF	TGTGCCAGCAGCCTCAGGGACAGCTCCTACAATGAGCAGTTCTTC
few	TRBV5-5	TRBJ2-7	-	CASSLGDRTYEQYF	TGTGCCAGCAGCTTGGGGGACCGAACCTACGAGCAGTACTTC
-	TRBV7-3	TRBJ2-5	-	CASSLSRGETQYF	TGTGCCAGCAGCTTAAGTCGGGGGGAGACCCAGTACTTC
-	TRBV2	TRBJ1-2	-	CASSELDSYGYTF	TGTGCCAGCAGTGAGCTGGACAGCTATGGCTACACCTTC
-	TRBV7-9	TRBJ2-7	-	CASSLGQTGYEQYF	TGTGCCAGCAGCCTAGGACAGACGGGCTACGAGCAGTACTTC
many	TRBV29-1	TRBJ1-1	-	CSVVGAVNTEAFF	TGCAGCGTTGTTGGGGCGGTGAACACTGAAGCTTTCTTT
few	TRBV28	TRBJ1-1	-	CASSSTAEAFF	TGTGCCAGCAGTTCTACCGCTGAAGCTTTCTTT
-	TRBV5-1	TRBJ2-1	TRBD1	CASSLMTGEVYNEQFF	TGCGCCAGCAGCTTGATGACAGGGGAGGTCTACAATGAGCAGTTCTTC
-	TRBV5-1	TRBJ2-5	-	CASSLGDVDSQETQYF	TGCGCCAGCAGCTTGGGGGACGTCGATAGCCAAGAGACCCAGTACTTC
many	TRBV29-1	TRBJ2-7	TRBD2	CSVLSAGGGYEQYF	TGCAGCGTTCTCTCCGCGGGGGGCGGATACGAGCAGTACTTC
-	TRBV15	TRBJ2-1	-	CATREGRSYNEQFF	TGTGCCACCAGAGAGGGGAGGTCCTACAATGAGCAGTTCTTC
many	TRBV12-3/TRBV12-4	TRBJ2-2	-	CASSLVVGSGELFF	TGTGCCAGCAGTTTAGTGGTCGGTTCCGGGGAGCTGTTTTTT
many	TRBV29-1	TRBJ2-3	TRBD1	CSAGTGSTDTQYF	TGCAGCGCCGGGACAGGTTCCACAGATACGCAGTATTTT
few	TRBV20-1	TRBJ2-2	-	CSARSRVTGGTGELFF	TGCAGTGCTAGATCCCGGGTCACCGGAGGCACCGGGGAGCTGTTTTTT
-	TRBV20-1	TRBJ2-3	TRBD2	CSAHDGWREEDTDTQYF	TGCAGTGCACATGACGGTTGGCGGGAGGAAGACACAGATACGCAGTATTTT